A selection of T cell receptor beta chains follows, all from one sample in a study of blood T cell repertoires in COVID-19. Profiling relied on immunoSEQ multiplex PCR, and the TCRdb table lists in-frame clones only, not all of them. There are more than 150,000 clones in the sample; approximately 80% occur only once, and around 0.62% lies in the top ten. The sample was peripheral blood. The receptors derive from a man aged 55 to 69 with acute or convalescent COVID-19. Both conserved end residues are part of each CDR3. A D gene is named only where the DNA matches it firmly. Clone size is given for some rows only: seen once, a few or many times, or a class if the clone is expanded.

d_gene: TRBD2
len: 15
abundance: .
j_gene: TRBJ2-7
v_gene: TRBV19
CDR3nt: TGTGCCAGTGGCCAACTAGCGGGGGGTGCTGGGGAGCAGTACTTC
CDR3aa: CASGQLAGGAGEQYF

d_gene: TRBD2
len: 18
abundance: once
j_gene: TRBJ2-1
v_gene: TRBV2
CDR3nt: TGTGCCAGCCGAGGGGTCGGACTAGCCACCTCTAGAAACAATGAGCAGTTCTTC
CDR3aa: CASRGVGLATSRNNEQFF

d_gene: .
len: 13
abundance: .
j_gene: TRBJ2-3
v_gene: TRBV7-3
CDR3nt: TGTGCCAGCAGCACAGGGACGCGCGATACGCAGTATTTT
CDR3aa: CASSTGTRDTQYF

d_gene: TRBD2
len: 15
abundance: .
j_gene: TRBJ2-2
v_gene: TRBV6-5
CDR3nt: TGTGCCAGCAGTTACAGCCCTAGCGGGGGGGTGGTGCTGTTTTTT
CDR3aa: CASSYSPSGGVVLFF

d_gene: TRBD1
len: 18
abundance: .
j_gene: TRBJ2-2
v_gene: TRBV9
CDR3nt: TGTGCCAGCAGCCTCGGACAGGGGGCTGGGTTCGATAGCGGGGAGCTGTTTTTT
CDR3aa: CASSLGQGAGFDSGELFF

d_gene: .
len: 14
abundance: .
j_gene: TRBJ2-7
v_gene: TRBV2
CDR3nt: TGTGCCAGCAGTGATCAACTGAGCTCCTACGAGCAGTACTTC
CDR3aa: CASSDQLSSYEQYF

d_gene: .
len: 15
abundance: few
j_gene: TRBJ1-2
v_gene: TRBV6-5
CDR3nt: TGTGCCAGCAGTTACCGCCCCCGGACTGATTATGGCTACACCTTC
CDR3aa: CASSYRPRTDYGYTF

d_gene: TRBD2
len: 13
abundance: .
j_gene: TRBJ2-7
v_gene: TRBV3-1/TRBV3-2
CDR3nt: TGTGCCAGCAGCCAAGGGACTAGCGGGAGCTCGTACTTC
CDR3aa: CASSQGTSGSSYF

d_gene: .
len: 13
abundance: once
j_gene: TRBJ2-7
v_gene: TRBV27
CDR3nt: TGTGCCAGCGGACAATTTAACCCCTACGAGCAGTACTTC
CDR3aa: CASGQFNPYEQYF

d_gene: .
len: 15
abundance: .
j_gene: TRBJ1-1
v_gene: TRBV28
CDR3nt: TGTGCCAGCAGATACCCTGCGTTAGTCGACACTGAAGCTTTCTTT
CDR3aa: CASRYPALVDTEAFF

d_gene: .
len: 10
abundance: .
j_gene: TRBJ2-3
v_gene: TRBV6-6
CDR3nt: TGTGCCAGCAGTTTTCAGGAACTAGTTTTT
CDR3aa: CASSFQELVF

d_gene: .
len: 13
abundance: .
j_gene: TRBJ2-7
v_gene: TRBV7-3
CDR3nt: TGTGCCAGCAGCCCCTCCCCCAAGCACGAGCAGTACTTC
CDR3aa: CASSPSPKHEQYF

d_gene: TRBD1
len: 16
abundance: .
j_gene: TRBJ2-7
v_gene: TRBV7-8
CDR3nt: TGTGCCAGCAGGCTAGGACCTACAGGGGGCGCGTCCGAGCAGTACTTC
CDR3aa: CASRLGPTGGASEQYF

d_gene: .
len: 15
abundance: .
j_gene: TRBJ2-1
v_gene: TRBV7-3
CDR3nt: TGTGCCAGCAGCTTACGGGGGCAGGGGGACAATGAGCAGTTCTTC
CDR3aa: CASSLRGQGDNEQFF

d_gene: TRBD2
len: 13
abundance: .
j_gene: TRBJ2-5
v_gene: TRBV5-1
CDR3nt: TGCGCCAGCCAACTAGCGGGTCAAGAGACCCAGTACTTC
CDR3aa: CASQLAGQETQYF

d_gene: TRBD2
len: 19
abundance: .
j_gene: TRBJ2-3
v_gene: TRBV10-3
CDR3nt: TGTGCCATCAGTGACCCAGCAGGAGCGGGGGGGCCGACGGCAGATACGCAGTATTTT
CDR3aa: CAISDPAGAGGPTADTQYF

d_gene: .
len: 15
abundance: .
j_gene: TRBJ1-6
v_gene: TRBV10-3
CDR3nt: TGTGCCATCAGTGAGGAGGGAGGAAAGGGATCACCCCTCCACTTT
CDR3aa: CAISEEGGKGSPLHF

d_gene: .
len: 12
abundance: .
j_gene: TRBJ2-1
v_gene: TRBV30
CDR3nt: TGTGCCTGGCAACCGGGACTCAATGAGCAGTTCTTC
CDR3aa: CAWQPGLNEQFF

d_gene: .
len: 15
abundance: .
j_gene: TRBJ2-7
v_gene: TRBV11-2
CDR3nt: TGTGCCAGCAGCCAAGAAGGGGCGGGGATTTACGAGCAGTACTTC
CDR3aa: CASSQEGAGIYEQYF

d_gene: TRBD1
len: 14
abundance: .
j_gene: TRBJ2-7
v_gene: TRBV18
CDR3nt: TGTGCCAGCTCACCTGGACAGGGGGGTCCGGGTCTGTACTTC
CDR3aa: CASSPGQGGPGLYF